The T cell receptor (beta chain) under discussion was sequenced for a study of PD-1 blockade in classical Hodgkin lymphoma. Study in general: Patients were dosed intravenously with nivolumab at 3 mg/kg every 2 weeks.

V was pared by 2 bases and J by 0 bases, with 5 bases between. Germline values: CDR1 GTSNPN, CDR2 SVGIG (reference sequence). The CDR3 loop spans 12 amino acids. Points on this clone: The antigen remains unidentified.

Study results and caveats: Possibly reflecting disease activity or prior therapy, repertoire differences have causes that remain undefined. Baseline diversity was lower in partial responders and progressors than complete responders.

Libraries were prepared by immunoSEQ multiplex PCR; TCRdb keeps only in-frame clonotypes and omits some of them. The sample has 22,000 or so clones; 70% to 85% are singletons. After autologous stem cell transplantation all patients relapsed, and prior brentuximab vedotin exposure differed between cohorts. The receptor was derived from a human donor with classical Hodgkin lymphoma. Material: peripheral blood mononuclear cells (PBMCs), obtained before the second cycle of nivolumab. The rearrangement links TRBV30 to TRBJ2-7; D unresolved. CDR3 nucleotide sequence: TGTGCCTGGAGTCAGAGCTCCTACGAGCAGTACTTC. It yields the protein CAWSQSSYEQYF.